This TCR beta chain was obtained from a study of patients and donors after allogeneic stem cell transplantation. TCRdb used MiXCR to reprocess the RT-PCR reads, holding one entry per CDR3 protein. The sample shows roughly 880,000 distinct CDR3 sequences, 18% of them seen only once. V was shortened by 4 bases and J by 2 bases, with 19 bases between the two germline ends. Germline assignment: CDR1 LGHNA and CDR2 YNFKEQ. The CDR3 runs to 17 residues. This clonotype has at least ten counts. This clonotype originated in a human donor who was either an allogeneic HSCT recipient or a stem cell or donor lymphocyte infusion donor (not recorded which). It is not recorded whose cells these are; they may come from a transplant donor. What was sequenced was blood, either unsorted or a sorted T cell fraction (not recorded which). J is TRBJ2-3 and V is TRBV4-2, with TRBD2 as a possible D gene (7 bases). The CDR3 nucleotides read TGTGCCAGCAGCCCCTACCGGACTAGGGGGAACACAGATACGCAGTATTTT. It is translated as CASSPYRTRGNTDTQYF.